Following are 23 T cell receptor beta chains from one sample sequenced in a study of T cells in Graves' hyperthyroidism and ophthalmopathy. Amplified TCR beta CDR3 regions derived from RNA transcripts. A set of HTBI primers served as the primers for a first-round RT-PCR of the TCR CDR3. TCRdb reprocessed the multiplex PCR reads with MiXCR, giving one entry per CDR3 protein. The table has 600,000 or so distinct CDR3 sequences, 14% seen once. The sample comprised blood. The source is a woman aged 18-29 years with Graves' ophthalmopathy.

This rearrangement joins TRBV5-5 to TRBJ1-1; 9 nucleotides line up with TRBD1. The J segment lost 4 bases and the V segment lost 1 base, leaving 11 bases of the junction unmatched. Germline CDR1 SGHKS, CDR2 YYEKEE (reference sequence). The CDR3 contains 17 residues. CDR3 in amino acids: CASSLRDRVGRGTEAFF. The CDR3, as DNA: TGTGCCAGCAGCTTGCGGGACAGGGTCGGTAGGGGCACTGAAGCTTTCTTT.

Ten or more counts support this clonotype. The chain carries TRBV14 and TRBJ2-5; the D gene is possibly TRBD1 (5 bases). The length of the CDR3 is 15 residues. Germline-derived CDR1 and CDR2 are SGHDN and FVKESK. V dropped 4 bases and J dropped 2 bases, with 14 bases sitting between them. CDR3 sequence: CASSPKTVPQETQYF. The CDR3 nucleotides are TGTGCCAGCAGCCCGAAGACAGTACCGCAAGAGACCCAGTACTTC.

This clonotype was recorded a few times. The chain is built from TRBV12-3 or TRBV12-4 and TRBJ1-1, with D perhaps TRBD1 (5 bases). This CDR3 comprises 15 residues. Trimming stripped 5 bases from V and 4 bases from J, with 17 bases between. CDR3 in amino acids: CASSDTGRGFTEAFF. Written as DNA, the CDR3 is TGTGCCAGCAGTGACACGGGACGGGGATTCACTGAAGCTTTCTTT.

This clonotype was recorded many times. The J gene is TRBJ2-4, the V gene TRBV12-3 or TRBV12-4; TRBD2 agrees at 15 bases. The trim removed 6 bases at V and 0 bases at J, leaving 6 bases unmatched. The CDR3 is made up of 18 amino acids. In DNA form, the CDR3 reads TGTGCCAGCAGCCCGGGACTAGCGGGAGGACTAGCCAAAAACATTCAGTACTTC. This gives the protein CASSPGLAGGLAKNIQYF.

This clonotype showed up many times. V and J are TRBV2 and TRBJ2-5; 9 bases agree with TRBD2. CDR3 length: 14 amino acids. V lost 7 bases to trimming and J lost 5 bases; unmatched junction nucleotides: 8. Germline CDR1 SNHLY, CDR2 FYNNEI. The CDR3 spells CASKASGTLETQYF. For the CDR3, the DNA is TGTGCCAGCAAGGCTAGCGGGACGTTGGAGACCCAGTACTTC.

Many counts were recorded for this clonotype. The V and J genes are TRBV3-1 and TRBJ1-1; D gene uncertain. The ends were cut back, 1 base at V and 0 bases at J, with 12 bases in the middle. The CDR3 totals 16 residues. Germline-derived CDR1 and CDR2 are LGHDT and YNNKEL (reference sequence). For the CDR3, the DNA is TGTGCCAGCAGCCAAGTGGTGGGCAGGATGAACACTGAAGCTTTCTTT. It codes for CASSQVVGRMNTEAFF.

This clonotype showed up many times. The chain links TRBV11-2 to TRBJ1-1; D is perhaps TRBD1 (5 bases). The germline gives CDR1 SGHAT, CDR2 FQNNGV. This CDR3 comprises 15 residues. Trimming stripped 5 bases from V and 5 bases from J, with 18 bases between. The CDR3 DNA reads TGTGCCAGCAGCCCTGGGTGGGGCCTCAGTACTGAAGCTTTCTTT. It encodes CASSPGWGLSTEAFF.

In its sample, this clonotype was seen a few times. The chain carries TRBV27 and TRBJ2-7, with no clear D. The CDR3 has 12 amino acids. V was clipped by 6 bases and J by 7 bases, with 13 bases between them. Germline values: CDR1 MNHEY, CDR2 SMNVEV (reference sequence). The CDR3 spells CASSYNGREQYF. In DNA, the CDR3 is TGTGCCAGCAGCTATAACGGACGTGAGCAGTACTTC.

This clonotype was picked up a small number of times. A much bigger clone sits one base away, suggesting this may be a read error. The J gene is TRBJ2-4, the V gene TRBV20-1; D may be TRBD1 or TRBD2 (5 bases each). This CDR3 comprises 14 residues. Between the trimmed V and J ends, which lost 2 bases and 9 bases, there was a span of 17 bases. Germline CDR1 DFQATT, CDR2 SNEGSKA (reference sequence). The CDR3 protein is CSARNPRDEGIQYF. The CDR3 DNA reads TGCAGTGCTAGAAATCCCAGGGACGAGGGCATTCAGTACTTC.

Ten or more counts support this clonotype. This chain joins TRBV3-1 and TRBJ1-2; D unclear. The CDR3 contains 15 residues. The germline V and J ends were trimmed by 4 bases and 7 bases, with 19 bases remaining between them. CDR1 and CDR2 (germline): LGHDT, YNNKEL (reference sequence). The CDR3 nucleotides are TGTGCCAGCAGCCGCAAGTCCCGGGTGTCGGGTGGCTACACCTTC. The encoded protein is CASSRKSRVSGGYTF.

This clonotype was seen many times. The J gene is TRBJ2-7, the V gene TRBV15; D gene unclear. Looked up from germline, CDR1 is LNHNV and CDR2 is YYDKDF (reference sequence). The CDR3 contains 16 residues. Deletions cut 0 bases from V and 2 bases from J, with 14 bases between. Written as DNA, the CDR3 is TGTGCCACCAGCAGAGATCTCGGTCTACTTACCTACGAGCAGTACTTC. This gives the protein CATSRDLGLLTYEQYF.

In this sample, this clonotype turned up many times. This chain links TRBV10-3 with TRBJ2-3; the match to TRBD2 covers 10 bases. The CDR3 covers 14 residues. Germline V gene sequence: CDR1 ENHRY, CDR2 SYGVKD. The V gene end was trimmed by 7 bases and the J gene end by 4 bases; junction bases not matched to a gene: 5. The CDR3 loop is CAITSSGRADTQYF. CDR3 sequence (DNA): TGTGCCATCACATCTAGCGGGAGAGCAGATACGCAGTATTTT.

This clonotype occurred a few times. The J gene is TRBJ1-2, the V gene TRBV10-3, with 7 bases matching TRBD1. Unmatched junction bases numbered 6, after V lost 9 bases and J lost 2 bases. Germline loops: CDR1 ENHRY, CDR2 SYGVKD. The CDR3 covers 13 residues. CDR3 DNA sequence: TGTGCCATTACCTGGGACAGAAACTATGGCTACACCTTC. Translating it yields CAITWDRNYGYTF.

This clonotype was seen a handful of times. The J gene is TRBJ2-1, the V gene TRBV7-3; TRBD1 matches at 7 bases. This CDR3 comprises 15 residues. Germline assignment: CDR1 SGHTA and CDR2 FQGTGA. V lost 3 bases, J lost 8 bases, and 10 bases stayed unmatched. CDR3 nucleotide sequence: TGTGCCAGCAGCTTGGGGGACAGCGTTTGGGATGAGCAGTTCTTC. It translates to CASSLGDSVWDEQFF.

Only a few counts were recorded for this clonotype. The chain carries TRBV6-1 and TRBJ1-1, with a tentative D call TRBD1 (5 bases). The CDR3 is 13 amino acids. The germline gives CDR1 MNHNS, CDR2 SASEGT. V was trimmed by 8 bases and J by 6 bases, leaving 16 bases between them. The CDR3 is CASSDSGTAEAFF. CDR3 nucleotides: TGTGCCAGCTCCGATTCAGGGACCGCTGAAGCTTTCTTT.

This clonotype was seen repeatedly, ten times or more. This chain uses TRBV2 with TRBJ2-5; TRBD1 matches 8 bases. V gave up 8 bases and J gave up 5 bases; unmatched junction bases: 7. CDR1 and CDR2 from the germline V gene are SNHLY and FYNNEI. The CDR3 sequence is 13 residues long. CDR3 residues: CASPSRGRETQYF. The CDR3 nucleotides read TGTGCCAGCCCGAGCAGGGGGCGGGAGACCCAGTACTTC.

This clonotype was recorded many times. The J gene is TRBJ2-1, the V gene TRBV27; D might be TRBD2 (6 bases). This CDR3 is 13 amino acids long. Germline V gene data show CDR1 as MNHEY and CDR2 as SMNVEV (reference sequence). Trimming took 2 bases from V and 6 from J, leaving 8 bases between them. The CDR3 reads CASSLTGANEQFF. CDR3 coding DNA: TGTGCCAGCAGTTTAACGGGAGCCAATGAGCAGTTCTTC.

This clonotype occurred a few times. The rearrangement uses TRBV4-2 and TRBJ2-4; a possible D gene is TRBD2 (5 bases). Germline CDR1 and CDR2: LGHNA and YNFKEQ. Trimming removed 0 bases at V and 10 bases at J, with 16 bases between. The CDR3 is 15 residues long. The CDR3 sequence: CASSQERTDSRIQYF. The CDR3 nucleotides read TGTGCCAGCAGCCAAGAACGGACTGACTCCAGGATTCAGTACTTC.

This clonotype was counted many times. CDR3 sequence reads: CSARGLAGAGLAKNIQYF. The CDR3 coding sequence is TGCAGTGCTAGAGGTCTAGCGGGAGCGGGACTAGCCAAAAACATTCAGTACTTC. The rearrangement links TRBV20-1 to TRBJ2-4, with TRBD2 matching over 10 bases. Germline V gene sequence: CDR1 DFQATT, CDR2 SNEGSKA (reference sequence). V shed 1 base and J 0 bases; nucleotides not matched to a gene: 9. CDR3 length equals 18 residues.

The CDR3 here is CAWSPLAFVGELFF. The CDR3 bases are TGTGCCTGGTCCCCTCTAGCGTTCGTCGGAGAGCTGTTTTTT. The chain carries TRBV30 and TRBJ2-2; TRBD2 might be the D (6 bases). Trimming removed 5 bases at V and 11 bases at J, with 21 bases between. The CDR3 contains 14 residues. Per the germline V gene, CDR1 is GTSNPN and CDR2 is SVGIG (reference sequence). The variable domain in full, completed from reference TRBV30 and TRBJ2-2, reads SQTIHQWPATLVQPVGSPLSLECTVEGTSNPNLYWYRQAAGRGLQLLFYSVGIGQISSEVPQNLSASRPQDRQFILSSKKLLLSDSGFYLCAWSPLAFVGELFFGEGSRLTVL.

This clonotype was counted only a few times. The chain recombines TRBV20-1 with TRBJ2-1; 9 bases line up with TRBD2. Germline trimming cut 3 bases from V and 7 bases from J; bases unmatched to any gene: 4. CDR1 and CDR2 (germline): DFQATT, SNEGSKA (reference sequence). CDR3 size: 13 residues. CDR3 coding DNA: TGCAGTGCTAGGGGTAGCGGGAGTAATGAGCAGTTCTTC. Its protein product is CSARGSGSNEQFF.

The table lists this clonotype with many counts. This chain uses TRBV20-1 with TRBJ2-3; D might be TRBD2 (6 bases). The V gene lost 4 bases and the J gene lost 1 base, with 15 bases spanning the gap. The CDR3 runs 15 residues. CDR1 is DFQATT, CDR2 SNEGSKA, per germline (reference sequence). The CDR3 reads CSATREKRGTDTQYF. In DNA, the CDR3 is TGCAGTGCTACCCGGGAGAAAAGGGGCACAGATACGCAGTATTTT.

This clonotype occurred a few times. The V gene is TRBV20-1, the J gene TRBJ2-6, with 7 bases lining up with TRBD1. The CDR3 loop spans 17 amino acids. V dropped 3 bases and J dropped 0; count of bases not matched to a gene: 8. Germline V gives CDR1 DFQATT, CDR2 SNEGSKA (reference sequence). In DNA form, the CDR3 reads TGCAGTGCTAGCCGAGGACAGGTTGACTCTGGGGCCAACGTCCTGACTTTC. It yields the protein CSASRGQVDSGANVLTF.